These T cell receptor beta chains were read from a single sample in a study of cytomegalovirus exposure and HLA in healthy donors. Produced via immunoSEQ multiplex PCR; TCRdb's table is partial and in-frame only. This table holds around 280,000 clones, around nine tenths found once. Sequencing was performed on PBMCs. The receptors here all came from a woman between 18 and 29 years old in good health and CMV-seronegative. Both conserved end residues are part of each CDR3. D genes are given only for firm matches.

>TRBV6-5|13|.|TRBJ1-5
CATRQYSNQPQHF
>TRBV4-1|15|TRBD1|TRBJ1-5
CASSQGQGGNQPQHF
>TRBV18|17|TRBD2|TRBJ2-3
CASSPRLAGSSTDTQYF
>TRBV20-1|10|.|TRBJ1-2
CSASAFGYTF
>TRBV9|15|.|TRBJ2-3
CASSEGGGSSDTQYF
>TRBV7-3|13|.|TRBJ1-1
CASSRSGATEAFF
>TRBV6-1|13|TRBD1|TRBJ2-5
CASSGTGGETQYF
>TRBV18|19|.|TRBJ2-7
CASSPPPGRGTQGSYEQYF
>TRBV5-6|13|.|TRBJ2-7
CASSLGRTYEQYF
>TRBV2|14|.|TRBJ1-2
CASSERIMAYGYTF
>TRBV18|17|TRBD1|TRBJ1-2
CASSPRLQGYLDYGYTF
>TRBV9|15|.|TRBJ2-7
CASSYGRGHSYEQYF
>TRBV19|13|.|TRBJ1-1
CASTEYMNTEAFF
>TRBV30|12|.|TRBJ2-1
CAWSTGQHEQFF
>TRBV7-9|16|.|TRBJ1-2
CASSSTPGKVGYGYTF
>TRBV2|12|TRBD1|TRBJ1-2
CASSTRQGGYTF
>TRBV7-2|16|TRBD2|TRBJ2-1
CASSLVGGGAALEQFF
>TRBV30|16|TRBD1|TRBJ1-1
CAFCPDRDDMNTEAFF
>TRBV12-5|13|.|TRBJ1-1
CASGSEKNTEAFF
>TRBV9|15|.|TRBJ1-1
CASSAWTVMNTEAFF
>TRBV4-1|17|TRBD2|TRBJ2-3
CASSRGSGTRGPDTQYF
>TRBV5-4|15|TRBD2|TRBJ2-1
CASSLEGLADNEQFF
>TRBV5-6|16|.|TRBJ2-7
CASSFDSEGQLYEQYF
>TRBV9|15|TRBD2|TRBJ2-5
CASSAGTRKRETQYF